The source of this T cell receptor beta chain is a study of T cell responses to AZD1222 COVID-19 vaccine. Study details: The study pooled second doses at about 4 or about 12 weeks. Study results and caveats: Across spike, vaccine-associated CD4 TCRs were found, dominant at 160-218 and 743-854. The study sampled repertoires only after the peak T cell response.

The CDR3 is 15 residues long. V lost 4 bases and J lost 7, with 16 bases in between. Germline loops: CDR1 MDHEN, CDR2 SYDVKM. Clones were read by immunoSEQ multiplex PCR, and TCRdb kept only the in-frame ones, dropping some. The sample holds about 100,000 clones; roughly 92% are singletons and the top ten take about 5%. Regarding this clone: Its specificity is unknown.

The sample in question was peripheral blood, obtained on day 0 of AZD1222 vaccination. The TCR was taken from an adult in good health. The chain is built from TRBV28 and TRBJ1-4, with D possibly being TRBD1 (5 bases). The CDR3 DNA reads TGTGCCAGCAGTTCCTCCCAGGGTCTTCGTGAAAAACTGTTTTTT. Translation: CASSSSQGLREKLFF.